The clone carrying this TCR beta chain was picked up a small number of times. This record belongs to a study of T-cell reconstitution after alpha-beta-depleted transplantation in children. This CDR3 region has 15 residues. Trimming stripped 6 bases from V and 6 bases from J, with 19 bases between. In germline, CDR1 is SGHVS, CDR2 FQNEAQ. The library targeted TCRbeta and was prepared with unique molecular identifiers. Via MiXCR, TCRdb re-called the PCR reads, giving one row per CDR3 protein. Here the sample spans 500,000 to 650,000 distinct CDR3 sequences, 10% to 15% being singletons. Sample: PBMCs, mostly from graft donor cells, taken 360 days after TCRalphabeta/CD19-depleted stem cell transplant. This TCR derives from a male patient younger than 18 who had a stem cell transplant for acute myeloid leukemia, so the T cells may come from the graft donor. The chain joins TRBV7-8 to TRBJ2-3; possible D gene TRBD1, 5 bases. In DNA form, the CDR3 reads TGTGCCAGCAGGTCCCTTCGGAAGAACAGGGATACGCAGTATTTT. Translated: CASRSLRKNRDTQYF.